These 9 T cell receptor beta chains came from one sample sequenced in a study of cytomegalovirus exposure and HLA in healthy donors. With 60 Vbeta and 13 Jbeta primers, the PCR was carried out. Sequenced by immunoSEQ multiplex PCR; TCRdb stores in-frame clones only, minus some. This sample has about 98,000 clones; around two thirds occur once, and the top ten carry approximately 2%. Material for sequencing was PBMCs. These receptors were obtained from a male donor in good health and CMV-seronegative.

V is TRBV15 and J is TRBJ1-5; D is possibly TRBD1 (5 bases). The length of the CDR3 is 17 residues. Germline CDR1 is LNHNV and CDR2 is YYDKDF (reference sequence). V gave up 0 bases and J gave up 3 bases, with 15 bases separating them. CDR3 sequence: CATSRDEWTGDNQPQHF. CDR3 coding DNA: TGTGCCACCAGCAGAGATGAGTGGACGGGGGACAATCAGCCCCAGCATTTT. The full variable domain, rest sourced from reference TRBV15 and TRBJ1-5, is DAMVIQNPRYQVTQFGKPVTLSCSQTLNHNVMYWYQQKSSQAPKLLFHYYDKDFNNEADTPDNFQSRRPNTSFCFLDIRSPGLGDTAMYLCATSRDEWTGDNQPQHFGDGTRLSIL.

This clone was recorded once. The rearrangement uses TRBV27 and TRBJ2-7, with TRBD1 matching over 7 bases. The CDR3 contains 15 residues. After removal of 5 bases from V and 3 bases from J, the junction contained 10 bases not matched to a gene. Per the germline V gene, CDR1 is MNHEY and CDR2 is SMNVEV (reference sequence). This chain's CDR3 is CASSLPGQPFYEQYF. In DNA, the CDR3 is TGTGCCAGCAGTCTTCCGGGACAGCCGTTCTACGAGCAGTACTTC.

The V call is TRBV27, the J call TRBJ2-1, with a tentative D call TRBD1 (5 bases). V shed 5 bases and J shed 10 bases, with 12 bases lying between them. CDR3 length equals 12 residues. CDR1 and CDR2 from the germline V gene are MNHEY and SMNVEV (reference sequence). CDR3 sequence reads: CASSAYGAEQFF. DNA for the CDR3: TGTGCCAGCAGTGCCTATGGGGCAGAGCAGTTCTTC.

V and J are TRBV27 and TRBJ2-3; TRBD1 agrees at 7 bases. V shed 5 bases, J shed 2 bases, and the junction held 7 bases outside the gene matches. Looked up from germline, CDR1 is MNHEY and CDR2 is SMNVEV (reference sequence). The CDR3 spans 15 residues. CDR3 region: CASSLRDSLTDTQYF. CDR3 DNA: TGTGCCAGCAGTCTCCGGGACAGCCTCACAGATACGCAGTATTTT.

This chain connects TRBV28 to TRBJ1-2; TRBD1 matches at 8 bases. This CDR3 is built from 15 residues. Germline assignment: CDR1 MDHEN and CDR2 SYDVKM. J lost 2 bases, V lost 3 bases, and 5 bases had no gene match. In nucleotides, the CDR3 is TGTGCCAGCAGTTTGCAACAGGGGGTAAACTATGGCTACACCTTC. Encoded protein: CASSLQQGVNYGYTF.

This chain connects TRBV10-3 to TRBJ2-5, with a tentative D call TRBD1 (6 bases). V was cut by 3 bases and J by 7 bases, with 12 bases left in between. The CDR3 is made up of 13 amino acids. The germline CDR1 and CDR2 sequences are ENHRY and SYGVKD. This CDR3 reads CAISEYRAGTQYF. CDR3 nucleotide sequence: TGTGCCATCAGTGAATACAGGGCTGGGACCCAGTACTTC.

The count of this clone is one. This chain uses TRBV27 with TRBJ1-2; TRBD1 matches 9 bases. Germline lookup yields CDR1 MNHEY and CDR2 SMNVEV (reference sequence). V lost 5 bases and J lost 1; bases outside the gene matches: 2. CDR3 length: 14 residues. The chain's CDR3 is CASSRDRDNYGYTF. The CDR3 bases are TGTGCCAGCAGTAGGGACAGGGATAACTATGGCTACACCTTC.

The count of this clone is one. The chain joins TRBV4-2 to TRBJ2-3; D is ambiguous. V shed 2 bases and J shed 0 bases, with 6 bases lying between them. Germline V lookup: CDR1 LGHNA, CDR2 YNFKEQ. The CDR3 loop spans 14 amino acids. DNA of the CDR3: TGTGCCAGCAGCCAATCCCCTAGCACAGATACGCAGTATTTT. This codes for CASSQSPSTDTQYF.

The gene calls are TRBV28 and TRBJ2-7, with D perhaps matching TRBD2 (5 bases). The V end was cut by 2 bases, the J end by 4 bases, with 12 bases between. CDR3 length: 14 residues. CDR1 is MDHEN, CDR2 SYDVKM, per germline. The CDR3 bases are TGTGCCAGCAGTTTACCTTGGGGAGAATACGAGCAGTACTTC. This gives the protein CASSLPWGEYEQYF. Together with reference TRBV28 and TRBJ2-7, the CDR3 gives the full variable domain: DVKVTQSSRYLVKRTGEKVFLECVQDMDHENMFWYRQDPGLGLRLIYFSYDVKMKEKGDIPEGYSVSREKKERFSLILESASTNQTSMYLCASSLPWGEYEQYFGPGTRLTVT.